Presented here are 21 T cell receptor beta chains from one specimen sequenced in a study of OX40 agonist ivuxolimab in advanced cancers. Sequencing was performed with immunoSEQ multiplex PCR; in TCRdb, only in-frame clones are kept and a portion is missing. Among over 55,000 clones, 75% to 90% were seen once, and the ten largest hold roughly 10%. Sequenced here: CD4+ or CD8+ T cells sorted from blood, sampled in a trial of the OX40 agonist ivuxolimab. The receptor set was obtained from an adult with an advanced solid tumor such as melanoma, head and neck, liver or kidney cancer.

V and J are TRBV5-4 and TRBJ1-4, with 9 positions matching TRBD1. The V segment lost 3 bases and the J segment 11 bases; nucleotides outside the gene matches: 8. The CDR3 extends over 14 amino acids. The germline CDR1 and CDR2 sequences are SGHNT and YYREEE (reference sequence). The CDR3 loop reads CASSSQGAEGKLFF. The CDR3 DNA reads TGTGCCAGCAGCTCACAGGGGGCTGAGGGGAAACTGTTTTTT.

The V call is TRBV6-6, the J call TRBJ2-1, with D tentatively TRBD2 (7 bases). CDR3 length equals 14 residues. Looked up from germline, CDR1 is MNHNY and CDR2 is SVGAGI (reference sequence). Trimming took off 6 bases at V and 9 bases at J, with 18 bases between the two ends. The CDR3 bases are TGTGCCAGCAGCCTCGAGGGGGGGGCGCGTGAGCAGTTCTTC. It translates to CASSLEGGAREQFF.

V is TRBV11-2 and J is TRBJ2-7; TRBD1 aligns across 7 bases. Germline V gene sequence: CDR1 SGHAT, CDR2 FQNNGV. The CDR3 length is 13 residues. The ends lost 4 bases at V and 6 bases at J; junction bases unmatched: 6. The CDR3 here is CASSSYRGGEQYF. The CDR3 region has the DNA TGTGCCAGCAGCTCCTACAGGGGTGGCGAGCAGTACTTC. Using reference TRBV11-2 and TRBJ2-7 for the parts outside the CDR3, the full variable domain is EAGVAQSPRYKIIEKRQSVAFWCNPISGHATLYWYQQILGQGPKLLIQFQNNGVVDDSQLPKDRFSAERLKGVDSTLKIQPAKLEDSAVYLCASSSYRGGEQYFGPGTRLTVT.

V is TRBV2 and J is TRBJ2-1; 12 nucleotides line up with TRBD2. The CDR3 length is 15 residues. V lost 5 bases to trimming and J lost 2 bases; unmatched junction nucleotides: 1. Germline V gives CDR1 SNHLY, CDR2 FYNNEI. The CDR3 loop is CASSRTSGAYNEQFF. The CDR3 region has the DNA TGTGCCAGCAGTCGGACTAGCGGGGCCTACAATGAGCAGTTCTTC.

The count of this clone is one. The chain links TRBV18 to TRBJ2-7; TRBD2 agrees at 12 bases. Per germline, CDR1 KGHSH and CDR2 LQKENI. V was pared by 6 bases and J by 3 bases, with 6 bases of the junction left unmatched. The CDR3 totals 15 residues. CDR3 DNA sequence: TGTGCCAGCTCTCCGACTAGCGGGAGCGTCTACGAGCAGTACTTC. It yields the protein CASSPTSGSVYEQYF.

DNA of the CDR3: TGTGCCAGCAGCGTAGGAGGTTGGGGGCCCCAGCATTTT. It codes for CASSVGGWGPQHF. This chain joins TRBV9 and TRBJ1-5, with unresolved D. Germline CDR1 and CDR2: SGDLS and YYNGEE. The CDR3 spans 13 residues. With 0 bases removed from V and 9 bases from J, the gap between germline ends came to 10 bases.

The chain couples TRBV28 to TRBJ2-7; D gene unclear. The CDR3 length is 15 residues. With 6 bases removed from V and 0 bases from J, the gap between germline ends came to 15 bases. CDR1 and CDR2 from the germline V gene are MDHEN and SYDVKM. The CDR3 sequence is CASSLKDWYSYEQYF. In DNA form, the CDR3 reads TGTGCCAGCAGCCTTAAAGACTGGTACTCCTACGAGCAGTACTTC.

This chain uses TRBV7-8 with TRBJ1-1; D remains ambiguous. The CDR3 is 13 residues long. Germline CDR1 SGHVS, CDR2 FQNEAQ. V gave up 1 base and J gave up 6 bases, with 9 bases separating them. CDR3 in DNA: TGTGCCAGCAGCTTAGATTTAACCGCTGAAGCTTTCTTT. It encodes CASSLDLTAEAFF.

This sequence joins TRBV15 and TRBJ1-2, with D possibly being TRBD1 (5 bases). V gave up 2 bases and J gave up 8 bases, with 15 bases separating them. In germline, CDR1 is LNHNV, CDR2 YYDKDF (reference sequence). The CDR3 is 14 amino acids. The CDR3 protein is CATSRSRGGEGYTF. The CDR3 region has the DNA TGTGCCACCAGCAGATCCCGGGGAGGGGAGGGCTACACCTTC.

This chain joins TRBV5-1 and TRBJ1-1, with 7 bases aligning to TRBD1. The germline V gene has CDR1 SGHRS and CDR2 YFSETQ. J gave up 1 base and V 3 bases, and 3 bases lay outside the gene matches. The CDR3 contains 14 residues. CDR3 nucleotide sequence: TGCGCCAGCAGCTCGACAGGGAAGAACACTGAAGCTTTCTTT. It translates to CASSSTGKNTEAFF.

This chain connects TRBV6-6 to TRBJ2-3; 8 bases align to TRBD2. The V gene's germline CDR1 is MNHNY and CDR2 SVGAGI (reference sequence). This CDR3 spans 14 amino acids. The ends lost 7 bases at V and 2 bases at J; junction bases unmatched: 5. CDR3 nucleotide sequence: TGTGCCAGCAAACGGGGGGGACACACAGATACGCAGTATTTT. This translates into CASKRGGHTDTQYF.

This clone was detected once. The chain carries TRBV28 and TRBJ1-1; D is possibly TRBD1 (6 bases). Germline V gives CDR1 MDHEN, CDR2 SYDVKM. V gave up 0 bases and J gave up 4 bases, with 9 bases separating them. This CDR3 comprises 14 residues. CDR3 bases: TGTGCCAGCAGTTTATGGTCACAGGGCACTGAAGCTTTCTTT. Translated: CASSLWSQGTEAFF.

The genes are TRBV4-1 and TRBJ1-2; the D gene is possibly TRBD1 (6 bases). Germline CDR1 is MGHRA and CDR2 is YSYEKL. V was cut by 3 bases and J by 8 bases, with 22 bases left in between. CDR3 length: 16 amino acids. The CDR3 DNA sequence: TGCGCCAGCAGCCACCAAGATGGAAGGGGGAGGTACGGCTACACCTTC. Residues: CASSHQDGRGRYGYTF.

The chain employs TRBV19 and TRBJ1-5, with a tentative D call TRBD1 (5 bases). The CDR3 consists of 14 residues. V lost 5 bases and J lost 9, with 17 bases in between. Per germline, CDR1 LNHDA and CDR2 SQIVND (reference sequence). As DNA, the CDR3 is TGTGCCAGTAGTGCCCCCGTTGTGGGGCTGCCCCAGCATTTT. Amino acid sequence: CASSAPVVGLPQHF. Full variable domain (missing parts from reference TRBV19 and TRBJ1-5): DGGITQSPKYLFRKEGQNVTLSCEQNLNHDAMYWYRQDPGQGLRLIYYSQIVNDFQKGDIAEGYSVSREKKESFPLTVTSAQKNPTAFYLCASSAPVVGLPQHFGDGTRLSIL.

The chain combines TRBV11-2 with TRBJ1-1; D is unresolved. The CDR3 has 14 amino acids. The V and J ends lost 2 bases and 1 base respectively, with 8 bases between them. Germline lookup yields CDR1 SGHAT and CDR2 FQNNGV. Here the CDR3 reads CASSLYTRNTEAFF. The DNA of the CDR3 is TGTGCCAGCAGCTTATATACGAGGAACACTGAAGCTTTCTTT.

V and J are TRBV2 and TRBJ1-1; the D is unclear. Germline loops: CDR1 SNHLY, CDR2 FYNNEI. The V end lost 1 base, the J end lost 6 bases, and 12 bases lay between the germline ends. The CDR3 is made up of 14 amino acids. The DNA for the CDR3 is TGTGCCAGCAGTGAAGTGGTAGGGAGGCCTGAAGCTTTCTTT. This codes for CASSEVVGRPEAFF.

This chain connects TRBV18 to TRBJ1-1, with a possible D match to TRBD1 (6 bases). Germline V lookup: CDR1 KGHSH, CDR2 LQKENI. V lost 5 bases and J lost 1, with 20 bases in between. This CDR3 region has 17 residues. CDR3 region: CASSSVSQGPGNTEAFF. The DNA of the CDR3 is TGTGCCAGCTCATCGGTCTCACAGGGACCGGGGAACACTGAAGCTTTCTTT. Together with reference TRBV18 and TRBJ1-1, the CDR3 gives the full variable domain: NAGVMQNPRHLVRRRGQEARLRCSPMKGHSHVYWYRQLPEEGLKFMVYLQKENIIDESGMPKERFSAEFPKEGPSILRIQQVVRGDSAAYFCASSSVSQGPGNTEAFFGQGTRLTVV.

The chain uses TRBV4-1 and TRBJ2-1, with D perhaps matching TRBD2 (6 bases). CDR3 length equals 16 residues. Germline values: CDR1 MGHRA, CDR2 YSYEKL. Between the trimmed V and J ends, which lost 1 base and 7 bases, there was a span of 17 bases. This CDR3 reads CASSQARRGYRNEQFF. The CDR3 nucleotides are TGCGCCAGCAGCCAAGCGAGGAGGGGTTACCGAAATGAGCAGTTCTTC.

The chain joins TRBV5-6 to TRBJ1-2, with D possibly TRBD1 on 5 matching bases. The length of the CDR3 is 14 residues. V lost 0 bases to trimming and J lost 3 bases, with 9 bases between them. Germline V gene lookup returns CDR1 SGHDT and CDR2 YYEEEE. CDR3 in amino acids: CASSLGPGHYGYTF. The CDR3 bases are TGTGCCAGCAGCTTGGGGCCAGGGCACTATGGCTACACCTTC. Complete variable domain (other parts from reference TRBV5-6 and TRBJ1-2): DAGVTQSPTHLIKTRGQQVTLRCSPKSGHDTVSWYQQALGQGPQFIFQYYEEEERQRGNFPDRFSGHQFPNYSSELNVNALLLGDSALYLCASSLGPGHYGYTFGSGTRLTVV.

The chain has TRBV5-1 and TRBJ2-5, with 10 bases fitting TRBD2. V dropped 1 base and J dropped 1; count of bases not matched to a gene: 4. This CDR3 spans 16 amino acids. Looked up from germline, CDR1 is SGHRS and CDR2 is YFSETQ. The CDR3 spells CASSLFLAGVQETQYF. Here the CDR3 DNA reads TGCGCCAGCAGCTTGTTCCTAGCGGGGGTCCAAGAGACCCAGTACTTC.

CDR3 amino acids: CASSHPDRRTEAFF. The CDR3 nucleotides read TGTGCCAGCAGCCATCCCGACAGGCGGACTGAAGCTTTCTTT. V and J are TRBV9 and TRBJ1-1; D may be TRBD1 (6 bases). CDR1 is SGDLS and CDR2 is YYNGEE in the germline V gene. The germline V and J ends were trimmed by 4 bases and 5 bases, with 15 bases remaining between them. This CDR3 is 14 amino acids long.